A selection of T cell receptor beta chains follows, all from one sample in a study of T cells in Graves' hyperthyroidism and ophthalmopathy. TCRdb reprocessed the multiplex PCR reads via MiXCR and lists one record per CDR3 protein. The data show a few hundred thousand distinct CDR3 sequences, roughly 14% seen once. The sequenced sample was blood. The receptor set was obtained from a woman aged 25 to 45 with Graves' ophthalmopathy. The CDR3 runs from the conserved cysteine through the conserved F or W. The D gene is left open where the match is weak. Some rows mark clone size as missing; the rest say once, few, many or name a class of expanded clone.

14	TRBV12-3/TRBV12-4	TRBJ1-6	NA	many	TGTGCCAGCAGAGCAAGGGGTACTAATTCACCCCTCCACTTT	CASRARGTNSPLHF
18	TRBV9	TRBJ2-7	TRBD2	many	TGTGCCAGCAGCGTACATAGCGGGGGACCTCGTGGGGCGGTCGAGCAGTACTTC	CASSVHSGGPRGAVEQYF
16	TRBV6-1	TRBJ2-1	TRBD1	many	TGTGCCAGCAGTGGATATCCGGGACAGCCTTACAATGAGCAGTTCTTC	CASSGYPGQPYNEQFF
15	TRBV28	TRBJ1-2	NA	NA	TGTGCCAGCAGTTTGGGATTTGGGGGCAACTATGGCTACACCTTC	CASSLGFGGNYGYTF
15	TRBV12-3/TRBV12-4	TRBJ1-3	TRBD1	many	TGTGCCAGCAGAGATCAGGGGGCTGGTGGAAACACCATATATTTT	CASRDQGAGGNTIYF
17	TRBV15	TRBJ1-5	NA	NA	TGTGCCACCAGCTCGACCTTGGGGGGGGTAAGCAATCGGCCCCAGCATTTT	CATSSTLGGVSNRPQHF
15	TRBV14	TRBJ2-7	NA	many	TGTGCCAGCAGCCAAGACGGATCCGTAGGGGATGAGCAGTACTTC	CASSQDGSVGDEQYF
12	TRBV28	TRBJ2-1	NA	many	TGTGCCAGCAGTCCCAACTACAATGAGCAGTTCTTC	CASSPNYNEQFF
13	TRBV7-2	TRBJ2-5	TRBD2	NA	TGTGCCAGCAGCGGGCGGGGGGCGGAGACCCAGTACTTC	CASSGRGAETQYF
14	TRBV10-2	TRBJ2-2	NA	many	TGCGCCAGCGGGACACTTCCCGCTACCGGGGAGCTGTTTTTT	CASGTLPATGELFF
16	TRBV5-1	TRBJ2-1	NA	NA	TGCGCCAGCAGCTTGACGGCACCGAGGGGTTACAATGAGCAGTTCTTC	CASSLTAPRGYNEQFF
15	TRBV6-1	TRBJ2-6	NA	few	TGTGCATGCGATAAGGGGCTAGGTGGGGCCAACGTCCTGACTTTC	CACDKGLGGANVLTF
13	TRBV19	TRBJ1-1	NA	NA	TGTGCCAGTAGGGCCAGCTCGAGCACTGAAGCTTTCTTT	CASRASSSTEAFF
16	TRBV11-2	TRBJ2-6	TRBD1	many	TGTGCCAGCAGCTTAGGGCAGGGGGCTGGGGCCAACGTCCTGACTTTC	CASSLGQGAGANVLTF
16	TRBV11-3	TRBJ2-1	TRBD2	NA	TGTGCCAGCAGCTTAGGGACTAGTACTTCCTACAATGAGCAGTTCTTC	CASSLGTSTSYNEQFF
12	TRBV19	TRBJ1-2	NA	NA	TGTGCCAGTAGTAAGGCTTCATATGGCTACACCTTC	CASSKASYGYTF
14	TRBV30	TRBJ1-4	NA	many	TGTGCCTGGAGTGGGACAGCCGTTAATGAAAAACTGTTTTTT	CAWSGTAVNEKLFF
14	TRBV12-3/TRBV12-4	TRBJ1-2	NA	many	TGTGCCAGCAGCGTAGCTCAGTATAACTATGGCTACACCTTC	CASSVAQYNYGYTF
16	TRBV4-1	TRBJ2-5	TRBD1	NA	TGCGCCAGCAGCCAATTCGACAGGGTGCTAATGGAGACCCAGTACTTC	CASSQFDRVLMETQYF
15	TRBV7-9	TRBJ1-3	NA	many	TGTGCCAGCAGCCCGAGGAGCATCTCTGGAAACACCATATATTTT	CASSPRSISGNTIYF
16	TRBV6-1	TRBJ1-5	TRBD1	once	TGTGCCAGCACGACAGGGCCTTTAGATAGCAATCAGCCCCAGCATTTT	CASTTGPLDSNQPQHF
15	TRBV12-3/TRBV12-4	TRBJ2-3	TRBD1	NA	TGTGCCAGCAGGAGACAGGGTCGGGTGGCAGATACGCAGTATTTT	CASRRQGRVADTQYF
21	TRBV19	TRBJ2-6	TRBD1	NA	TGTGCCAGTAGTCTCCGTTCGTTTCGGACAGGCAAAGTCTCTGGGGCCAACGTCCTGACTTTC	CASSLRSFRTGKVSGANVLTF
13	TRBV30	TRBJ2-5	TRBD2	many	TGTGCCTGGAGCCTAGCGGGGGGGAAGACCCAGTACTTC	CAWSLAGGKTQYF
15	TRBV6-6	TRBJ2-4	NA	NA	TGTGCCAGCAGTTACTCTGGGTTGGCCAAAAACATTCAGTACTTC	CASSYSGLAKNIQYF
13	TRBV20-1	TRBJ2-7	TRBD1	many	TGCAGTGCTAGAGTGGGACAGGGTTACGAGCAGTACTTC	CSARVGQGYEQYF
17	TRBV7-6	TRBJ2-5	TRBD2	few	TGTGCCAGCAGCTCAAGACTAGCGGGGCCATCTCAAGAGACCCAGTACTTC	CASSSRLAGPSQETQYF
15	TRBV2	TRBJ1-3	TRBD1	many	TGTGCCAGCAGACTCTCCGGGACAGGAGGAAACACCATATATTTT	CASRLSGTGGNTIYF
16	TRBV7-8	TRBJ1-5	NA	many	TGTGCCAGCAGCTCCTTGACTGGGCTCGGCAATCAGCCCCAGCATTTT	CASSSLTGLGNQPQHF
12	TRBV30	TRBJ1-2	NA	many	TGTGCCTGGAGTATCTCTACCAATGGCTACACCTTC	CAWSISTNGYTF
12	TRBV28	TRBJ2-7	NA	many	TGTGCCAGCAGTTTTGGCCCCCACGAGCAGTACTTC	CASSFGPHEQYF